These 17 T cell receptor beta chains share one sample of origin, sequenced in a study of T-cell memory formation after mild COVID-19. TCRdb processed the 5' RACE reads anew with MiXCR; each CDR3 protein has one entry. The sample has some 300,000 distinct CDR3 sequences, about 20% seen once. What was sequenced was PBMCs or a T cell subset sorted from them (not recorded which). The receptors originated from a man between 18 and 29 years old who had mild COVID-19 (a few samples of this study predate the infection). Cell type and time point are not known.

This clonotype was seen just once. The chain recombines TRBV7-9 with TRBJ2-5; TRBD1 matches at 8 bases. The ends lost 6 bases at V and 4 bases at J; junction bases unmatched: 4. This CDR3 has 13 amino acids. Germline V gives CDR1 SEHNR, CDR2 FQNEAQ (reference sequence). CDR3 in DNA: TGTGCCAGCAGGGACAGGGTTGGAGAGACCCAGTACTTC. This encodes CASRDRVGETQYF.

Only a few counts were recorded for this clonotype. This sequence joins TRBV10-3 and TRBJ1-2; D not resolved. Trimming removed 1 base at V and 3 bases at J, with 9 bases between. This CDR3 is 14 amino acids long. The germline CDR1 and CDR2 sequences are ENHRY and SYGVKD. This CDR3 reads CAISEFQSHYGYTF. For the CDR3, the DNA is TGTGCCATCAGTGAGTTCCAGAGTCACTATGGCTACACCTTC.

The chain combines TRBV20-1 with TRBJ2-3, with TRBD2 matching over 10 bases. In germline, CDR1 is DFQATT, CDR2 SNEGSKA (reference sequence). The junction had 6 bases not matched to a gene; V was cut back by 8 bases and J by 1 base. There are 14 residues in the CDR3. This CDR3 reads CSPNLAGGTDTQYF. As DNA, the CDR3 is TGCAGTCCGAACCTAGCGGGGGGCACAGATACGCAGTATTTT.

V usage is TRBV3-1 and J usage is TRBJ1-6; D is unresolved. V dropped 1 base and J dropped 7 bases, with 11 bases sitting between them. The CDR3 extends over 15 amino acids. Germline V gene data show CDR1 as LGHDT and CDR2 as YNNKEL (reference sequence). The CDR3 DNA reads TGTGCCAGCAGCCAAGGAGGGAGGGAAAATTCACCCCTCCACTTT. This sequence encodes CASSQGGRENSPLHF.

This clonotype was observed at least ten times. This chain joins TRBV4-1 and TRBJ2-3; no definite D call. This CDR3 region has 15 residues. Between the trimmed V and J ends, which lost 1 base and 1 base, there was a span of 9 bases. Germline CDR1 MGHRA, CDR2 YSYEKL. CDR3 sequence: CASSQGQRRTDTQYF. The CDR3 region has the DNA TGCGCCAGCAGCCAAGGTCAGCGACGCACAGATACGCAGTATTTT.

In this sample, this clonotype turned up a few times. The rearrangement uses TRBV5-1 and TRBJ1-3; D call uncertain. CDR3 size: 15 residues. With 1 base removed from V and 0 bases from J, the gap between germline ends came to 8 bases. Germline V lookup: CDR1 SGHRS, CDR2 YFSETQ. In nucleotides, the CDR3 is TGCGCCAGCAGCTTGATGGCGGACTCTGGAAACACCATATATTTT. Translating it yields CASSLMADSGNTIYF.

This clonotype appeared a few times. The rearrangement links TRBV7-9 to TRBJ2-3, with 7 bases lining up with TRBD1. Germline V CDR1 and CDR2: SEHNR, FQNEAQ (reference sequence). Losses at the gene ends were 6 bases for V and 10 bases for J; bases not matched to a gene: 7. There are 12 residues in the CDR3. CDR3 amino acids: CASRPDRASQYF. CDR3 sequence (DNA): TGTGCCAGCAGACCTGACAGGGCGTCGCAGTATTTT. Using reference TRBV7-9 and TRBJ2-3 for the parts outside the CDR3, the full variable domain is DTGVSQNPRHKITKRGQNVTFRCDPISEHNRLYWYRQTLGQGPEFLTYFQNEAQLEKSRLLSDRFSAERPKGSFSTLEIQRTEQGDSAMYLCASRPDRASQYFGPGTRLTVL.

This clonotype was detected a few times. The chain recombines TRBV12-5 with TRBJ2-7; D not resolved. The CDR3 consists of 12 residues. V lost 7 bases and J 0 bases, leaving 7 bases between the germline ends. Germline loops: CDR1 LGHNT, CDR2 FRNRAP. The DNA for the CDR3 is TGTGCTAGTGCCCAGAGCTCCTACGAGCAGTACTTC. Protein: CASAQSSYEQYF.

The genes are TRBV19 and TRBJ1-6; TRBD1 might be the D (6 bases). V lost 3 bases, J lost 7 bases, and 13 bases lay in between. In germline, CDR1 is LNHDA, CDR2 SQIVND (reference sequence). This CDR3 contains 15 residues. CDR3 nucleotides: TGTGCCAGTAGTATGACAGGCGCTACGAATTCACCCCTCCACTTT. It yields the protein CASSMTGATNSPLHF.

The CDR3 region is CAATGTGLHYGYTF. In nucleotides, the CDR3 is TGTGCCGCCACCGGGACAGGGCTTCACTATGGCTACACCTTC. V usage is TRBV10-3 and J usage is TRBJ1-2, with 9 bases fitting TRBD1. V shed 11 bases, J shed 3 bases, and the junction held 10 bases outside the gene matches. Germline values: CDR1 ENHRY, CDR2 SYGVKD. This CDR3 spans 14 amino acids.

This clonotype has more than one count but fewer than ten. This rearrangement joins TRBV11-2 to TRBJ1-1, with no clear D. The germline V gene encodes CDR1 SGHAT and CDR2 FQNNGV. Between the trimmed V and J ends, which lost 3 bases and 3 bases, there was a span of 8 bases. This CDR3 comprises 13 residues. CDR3 sequence (DNA): TGTGCCAGCAGCTTGACTCTGGACACTGAAGCTTTCTTT. It yields the protein CASSLTLDTEAFF.

The table lists this clonotype with a few counts. The chain is built from TRBV6-5 and TRBJ2-3; D remains unclear. Trimming removed 0 bases at V and 0 bases at J, with 7 bases between. Germline loops: CDR1 MNHEY, CDR2 SVGAGI. There are 15 residues in the CDR3. In nucleotides, the CDR3 is TGTGCCAGCAGTTACTCAGAGGCTAGCACAGATACGCAGTATTTT. Encoded protein: CASSYSEASTDTQYF.

This clonotype was seen more than once but under ten times. The gene calls are TRBV10-3 and TRBJ1-2, with a tentative D call TRBD1 (5 bases). Trimming took 9 bases from V and 2 from J, leaving 7 bases between them. The CDR3 contains 11 residues. The germline CDR1 and CDR2 sequences are ENHRY and SYGVKD. CDR3 sequence reads: CAIGTNYGYTF. The CDR3, as DNA: TGTGCCATTGGGACCAACTATGGCTACACCTTC.

This clonotype was detected ten times or more. This chain joins TRBV5-6 and TRBJ1-1; no clear D gene. Germline V gene data show CDR1 as SGHDT and CDR2 as YYEEEE. The CDR3 is 11 residues long. V shed 5 bases and J shed 3 bases, with 5 bases lying between them. The CDR3 protein is CASRRDTEAFF. The CDR3 DNA reads as TGTGCCAGCAGGAGGGACACTGAAGCTTTCTTT.

This clonotype has a handful of counts. The CDR3 DNA follows: TGTGCCATCAGTGACCCCCGGGACCAAAACTATGGCTACACCTTC. As protein: CAISDPRDQNYGYTF. The V and J genes are TRBV10-3 and TRBJ1-2; tentatively, D is TRBD1 (5 bases). The germline gives CDR1 ENHRY, CDR2 SYGVKD. V was pared by 3 bases and J by 2 bases, with 13 bases between. This CDR3 is 15 amino acids long.

This CDR3 is CSARSPGTGGNEQYF. The CDR3 DNA sequence: TGCAGTGCTAGAAGTCCCGGGACAGGGGGCAACGAGCAGTACTTC. V gene TRBV20-1 combines with J gene TRBJ2-7; TRBD1 matches at 12 bases. Germline assignment: CDR1 DFQATT and CDR2 SNEGSKA (reference sequence). V was clipped by 2 bases and J by 5 bases; unmatched bases: 7. CDR3 size: 15 residues.

The chain links TRBV7-9 to TRBJ1-2; no clear D. Trimming removed 0 bases from V and 4 bases from J, with 18 bases in between. CDR3 size: 17 residues. Germline V lookup: CDR1 SEHNR, CDR2 FQNEAQ (reference sequence). The CDR3 DNA follows: TGTGCCAGCAGCTTAGCGTTGGCAATAAGTCTAGGCTATGGCTACACCTTC. This gives the protein CASSLALAISLGYGYTF.